Listed below are T cell receptor beta chains from one sample, sequenced in a study of T-cell memory formation after mild COVID-19. TCRdb processed the 5' RACE reads anew with MiXCR; each CDR3 protein has one entry. The sample has around 310,000 distinct CDR3 sequences, 20% to 25% seen once. Sequenced material: PBMCs or a T cell subset sorted from them (not recorded which). Receptor source: a man between 18 and 35 years old who had mild COVID-19 (a few samples of this study predate the infection). Cell type and time point are not known. CDR3s include the opening cysteine and the closing phenylalanine or tryptophan. D genes are given only for firm matches. Some rows have no size entry. The others give once, few or many, or a class for an expanded clone.

cdr3_length j_call v_call d_call clone_size cdr3_aa cdr3_nt
13 TRBJ1-3 TRBV19 - - CASSTYPGNTIYF TGTGCCAGTAGTACCTACCCTGGAAACACCATATATTTT
16 TRBJ2-1 TRBV4-3 TRBD2 few CASSPSKRGDYNEQFF TGCGCCAGCAGCCCCTCGAAGCGGGGGGACTACAATGAGCAGTTCTTC
19 TRBJ2-1 TRBV14 TRBD1 - CASSPIANPGTGVPNEQFF TGTGCCAGCAGCCCAATAGCTAATCCCGGGACAGGGGTACCCAATGAGCAGTTCTTC
14 TRBJ2-2 TRBV4-1 TRBD2 few CASSQDRGAGELFF TGCGCCAGCAGCCAAGATCGGGGGGCCGGGGAGCTGTTTTTT
15 TRBJ1-3 TRBV4-3 - few CASSQDRNSGDTIYF TGCGCCAGCAGCCAAGATAGGAACTCTGGGGACACCATATATTTT
18 TRBJ1-4 TRBV20-1 TRBD1 - CSAEGPGQGAFANEKLFF TGCAGTGCTGAAGGACCGGGACAGGGGGCATTTGCTAATGAAAAACTGTTTTTT
16 TRBJ2-3 TRBV12-3/TRBV12-4 - few CASSPSEFGSTDTQYF TGTGCCAGCTCTCCCAGTGAGTTTGGGAGCACAGATACGCAGTATTTT
15 TRBJ2-7 TRBV11-1 TRBD1 - CASSLRDRGGYEQYF TGTGCCAGCAGCCTAAGGGACAGGGGCGGGTACGAGCAGTACTTC
15 TRBJ2-1 TRBV6-6 - many CASTPTDVELDEQFF TGTGCCAGCACCCCAACGGACGTTGAGCTTGATGAGCAGTTCTTC
15 TRBJ1-1 TRBV4-1 - - CASSQGPQGNTEAFF TGCGCCAGCAGCCAAGGACCGCAGGGCAACACTGAAGCTTTCTTT
19 TRBJ2-4 TRBV29-1 TRBD1 - CSIQTGIGVGPLAKNIQYF TGCAGCATCCAGACAGGGATAGGTGTGGGTCCGTTGGCCAAAAACATTCAGTACTTC
15 TRBJ2-5 TRBV7-6 - few CASSLPGPLGETQYF TGTGCCAGCAGCTTACCCGGCCCGCTCGGCGAGACCCAGTACTTC
15 TRBJ2-1 TRBV6-5 - - CASSPTNPFVDEQFF TGTGCCAGCAGTCCCACAAACCCCTTCGTAGATGAGCAGTTCTTC
12 TRBJ2-4 TRBV29-1 - few CSVYSYKNIQYF TGCAGCGTGTACTCTTACAAAAACATTCAGTACTTC
17 TRBJ2-2 TRBV29-1 TRBD2 - CSVGDLPGLADTGELFF TGCAGCGTTGGAGATCTTCCGGGACTAGCAGACACCGGGGAGCTGTTTTTT
15 TRBJ2-7 TRBV4-1 TRBD1 - CASSQFPGTGYEQYF TGCGCCAGCAGCCAATTCCCCGGGACAGGGTACGAGCAGTACTTC
13 TRBJ2-7 TRBV7-8 - - CASSFTGAYEQYF TGTGCCAGCAGCTTCACGGGGGCCTACGAGCAGTACTTC
12 TRBJ2-5 TRBV20-1 - few CSAEGGSETQYF TGCAGTGCCGAAGGAGGGTCTGAGACCCAGTACTTC
15 TRBJ1-2 TRBV5-1 - - CASSLDGETRYGYTF TGCGCCAGCAGCCTCGACGGGGAAACCCGCTATGGCTACACCTTC
16 TRBJ2-2 TRBV7-2 TRBD1 many CASSQRTGGSFGELFF TGTGCCAGCAGCCAACGGACAGGGGGCTCTTTCGGGGAGCTGTTTTTT
15 TRBJ2-4 TRBV5-1 TRBD1 many CASSLEVGTVDIQYF TGCGCCAGCAGCTTGGAGGTCGGGACAGTTGACATTCAGTACTTC
14 TRBJ2-3 TRBV9 - few CASSVGLSTDTQYF TGTGCCAGCAGCGTAGGGTTAAGCACAGATACGCAGTATTTT
17 TRBJ2-4 TRBV4-3 - - CASSPYEGSIAKNIQYF TGCGCCAGCAGCCCTTATGAGGGCAGTATAGCCAAAAACATTCAGTACTTC